This is a list of T cell receptor beta chains from one sample in a study of blood T cells in healthy people across ages. TCRdb reprocessed the 5' RACE reads via MiXCR and lists one record per CDR3 protein. The sample contains approximately 900,000 distinct CDR3 sequences, roughly 28% of which appear only once. These data were likewise used in another study, on T cells of mothers and their children.

The material sequenced was blood. The origin of the receptors is a woman in her thirties or forties in good health. The conserved cysteine and the conserved F or W are not part of the CDR3 here.

cdr3_length v_call cdr3_aa
14 TRBV5-1 ASRRSQANSHNKQF
14 TRBV4-3 ASSPRFGRLNTEAF
13 TRBV18 ASSPGSQRTNEQY
12 TRBV12-3/TRBV12-4 ASSGGGGTDTQY
12 TRBV7-2 TSKGAGSYNEQF
12 TRBV15 ATSRRLDGYEQY
14 TRBV7-6 ASSLRPTGNQETQY
12 TRBV6-5 ASRAGLSYNEQF
11 TRBV2 ASSRDRRSQAF
15 TRBV11-2 ASSLEPLGGAGETQY
13 TRBV6-4 ASSASGGTYNEQF
11 TRBV6-5 ASSYGTNYGYT
14 TRBV24-1 ATSDLWDRDADTQY